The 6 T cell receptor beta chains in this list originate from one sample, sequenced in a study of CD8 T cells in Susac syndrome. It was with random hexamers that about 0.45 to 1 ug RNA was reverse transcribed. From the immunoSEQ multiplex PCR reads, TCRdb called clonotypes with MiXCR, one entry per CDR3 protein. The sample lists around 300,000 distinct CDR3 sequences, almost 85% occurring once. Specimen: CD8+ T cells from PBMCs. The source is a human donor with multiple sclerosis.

CDR3 in amino acids: CASSSLTGDVSEQYF. CDR3 sequence (DNA): TGTGCCAGCAGTTCCCTTACAGGGGACGTATCCGAGCAGTACTTC. This sequence joins TRBV28 and TRBJ2-7, with 7 bases aligning to TRBD1. The V gene end was trimmed by 4 bases and the J gene end by 6 bases; junction bases not matched to a gene: 12. Germline values: CDR1 MDHEN, CDR2 SYDVKM. The length of the CDR3 is 15 residues.

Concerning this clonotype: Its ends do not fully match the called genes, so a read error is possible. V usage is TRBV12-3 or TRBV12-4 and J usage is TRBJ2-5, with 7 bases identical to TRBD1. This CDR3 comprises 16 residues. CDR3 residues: CASSTLKRTGQEAQYF. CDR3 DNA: TGTGCCAGCAGTACACTCAAGAGGACAGGACAAGAGGCCCAGTACTTC.

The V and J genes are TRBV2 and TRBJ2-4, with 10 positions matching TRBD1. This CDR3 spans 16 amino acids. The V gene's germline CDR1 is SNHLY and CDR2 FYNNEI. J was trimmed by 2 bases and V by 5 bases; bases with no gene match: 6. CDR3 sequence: CASSPDRGHTKNIQYF. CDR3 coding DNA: TGTGCCAGCAGTCCCGACAGGGGGCATACCAAAAACATTCAGTACTTC.

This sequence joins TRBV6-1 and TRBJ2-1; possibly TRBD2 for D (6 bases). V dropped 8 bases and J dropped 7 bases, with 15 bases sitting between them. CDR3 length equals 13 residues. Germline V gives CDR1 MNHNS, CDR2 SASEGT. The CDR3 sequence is CASAAGNMNEQFF. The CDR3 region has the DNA TGTGCCAGCGCAGCGGGCAACATGAATGAGCAGTTCTTC.

The CDR3 is CASLPGQATNQPQHF. The CDR3 nucleotides read TGTGCCAGTCTACCGGGACAGGCCACCAATCAGCCCCAGCATTTT. The chain recombines TRBV6-1 with TRBJ1-5; 8 positions match TRBD1. V dropped 9 bases and J dropped 3; count of bases not matched to a gene: 10. CDR1 is MNHNS, CDR2 SASEGT, per germline. The CDR3 consists of 15 residues.

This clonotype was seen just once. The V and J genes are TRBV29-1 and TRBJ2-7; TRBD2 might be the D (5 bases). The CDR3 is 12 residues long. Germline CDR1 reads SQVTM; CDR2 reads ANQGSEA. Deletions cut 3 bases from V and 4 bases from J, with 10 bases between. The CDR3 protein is CSVDEGRYEQYF. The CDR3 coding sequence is TGCAGCGTTGATGAAGGGAGATACGAGCAGTACTTC.